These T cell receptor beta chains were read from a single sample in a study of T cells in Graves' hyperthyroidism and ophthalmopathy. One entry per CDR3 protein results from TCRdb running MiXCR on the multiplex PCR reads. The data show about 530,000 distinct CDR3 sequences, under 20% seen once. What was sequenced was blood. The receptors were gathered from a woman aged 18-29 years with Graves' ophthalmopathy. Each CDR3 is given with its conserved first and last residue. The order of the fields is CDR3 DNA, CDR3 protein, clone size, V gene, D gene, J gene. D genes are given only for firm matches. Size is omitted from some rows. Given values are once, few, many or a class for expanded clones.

TGTGCCAGCAGCCAAGGTTTGGAGAACGACTTAGAGCGCACCTTC,CASSQGLENDLERTF,many,TRBV3-1,-,TRBJ1-2
TGCAGTGCTAGAGATCTAGCGGGAGGGGGGGTCTCCTACGAGCAGTACTTC,CSARDLAGGGVSYEQYF,few,TRBV20-1,TRBD2,TRBJ2-7
TGTGCCAGCCGGGTCGGGGGGGCGCTTATCTATGGCTACACCTTC,CASRVGGALIYGYTF,many,TRBV2,-,TRBJ1-2
TGTGCCAGCAGTTTACAAATGGCGGACGGATACTACAATGAGCAGTTCTTC,CASSLQMADGYYNEQFF,-,TRBV27,-,TRBJ2-1
TGTGCCAGCAGTGATACCCATAGTAGCAATCAGCCCCAGCATTTT,CASSDTHSSNQPQHF,once,TRBV25-1,-,TRBJ1-5
TGTGCCAGCAAGGACTCGAAGGGGACTGAAGCTTTCTTT,CASKDSKGTEAFF,many,TRBV2,-,TRBJ1-1
TGTGCCAGTAGTATAAGGGGGTCGGGGCTCCGGACCTACGAGCAGTACTTC,CASSIRGSGLRTYEQYF,-,TRBV19,-,TRBJ2-7
TGTGCCAGCAGACTCCGGGGAGCGGACTCCTACGAGCAGTACTTC,CASRLRGADSYEQYF,many,TRBV28,-,TRBJ2-7
TGTGCCAGCGACCTCGGAACCTTAGTTCAGCCCCAGCATTTT,CASDLGTLVQPQHF,-,TRBV28,-,TRBJ1-5
TGTGCCAGCAGCCCAGCTGTGGGCGCCTACGAGCAGTACTTC,CASSPAVGAYEQYF,many,TRBV3-1,-,TRBJ2-7
TGTGCCAGCAGTTTACAGACGACGAACACTGAAGCTTTCTTT,CASSLQTTNTEAFF,few,TRBV27,-,TRBJ1-1
TGTGCCAGCAGTTTAGCAGACAGGGCGGGAGGGCAGTTCTTC,CASSLADRAGGQFF,-,TRBV12-3/TRBV12-4,-,TRBJ2-1
TGTGCCAGCAGCTTAAGCGACCCCGGGACTAGAGAAGAGACCCAGTACTTC,CASSLSDPGTREETQYF,-,TRBV2,TRBD2,TRBJ2-5
TGTGCCAGCAGTGGGCGACCCACAGGGAGAGGCGGTGGGGGGTCACCCCTCCACTTT,CASSGRPTGRGGGGSPLHF,many,TRBV27,-,TRBJ1-6
TGTGCCAGCAGCTCACCCACCGGGACAGGCTACACCGGGGAGCTGTTTTTT,CASSSPTGTGYTGELFF,many,TRBV7-9,TRBD1,TRBJ2-2
TGTGCCAGCAGTTTAGATTGGAGGGGGGATCGGTTCTTC,CASSLDWRGDRFF,-,TRBV12-3/TRBV12-4,-,TRBJ2-1
TGTGCCAGCAGTTTTGGAGGGGTCCGGGACGAGCAGTACTTC,CASSFGGVRDEQYF,many,TRBV12-3/TRBV12-4,-,TRBJ2-7
TGTGCCAGCAGCCCAACCACCGGGGTTGGGACCGCCTTCTACAATGAGCAGCTCTTC,CASSPTTGVGTAFYNEQLF,few,TRBV28,-,TRBJ2-1
TGCAGCGTTTCGGGCCTTCTCCTCTACAATGAGCAGTTCTTC,CSVSGLLLYNEQFF,many,TRBV29-1,-,TRBJ2-1
TGTGCTAGTGGTTTGGGACTAGCGGGAGAACAAGAGACCCAGTACTTC,CASGLGLAGEQETQYF,-,TRBV12-5,TRBD2,TRBJ2-5
TGCAGTGCTAGATGGTTACTAGCGGCTTCCTACAATGAGCAGTTCTTC,CSARWLLAASYNEQFF,many,TRBV20-1,TRBD2,TRBJ2-1
TGCGCCAGCCGGGACGAAGCCTACGAGCAGTACTTC,CASRDEAYEQYF,few,TRBV5-1,-,TRBJ2-7
TGTGCCAGTAGTATCGGTGGGGGTGTGGCTGAAGCTTTCTTT,CASSIGGGVAEAFF,-,TRBV19,-,TRBJ1-1
TGCGCCAGCAGGCCAACCTCTGGAAACACCATATATTTT,CASRPTSGNTIYF,-,TRBV5-1,-,TRBJ1-3
TGTGCCAGCAGCCCGCGAGGCTACACCTTC,CASSPRGYTF,-,TRBV11-2,-,TRBJ1-2
TGTGCCATCAGTGAGTACGAGGGGAACACTGAAGCTTTCTTT,CAISEYEGNTEAFF,-,TRBV10-3,-,TRBJ1-1
TGTGCCATCAAAGGGACGGCCTCTGGAAACACCATATATTTT,CAIKGTASGNTIYF,many,TRBV10-3,-,TRBJ1-3
TGTGCCAGCAGCTTCGACAGGGGGGTTGAAGCTTTCTTT,CASSFDRGVEAFF,-,TRBV7-9,TRBD1,TRBJ1-1
TGTGCCAGCAGCCGAGGGCTCGGGAGCGGGAGGGCGAATACGCAGTATTTT,CASSRGLGSGRANTQYF,-,TRBV3-1,TRBD2,TRBJ2-3
TGCGCCAGCAGCTTGGTCGGGGACGGGAGTGGCTACACCTTC,CASSLVGDGSGYTF,-,TRBV5-1,-,TRBJ1-2
TGTGCCAGCAGCTGGCTAGCGGGGGGGCTGAATGAGCAGTTCTTC,CASSWLAGGLNEQFF,many,TRBV11-1,TRBD2,TRBJ2-1
TGTGCCAGCAGTTCATCCGGGACTAGCGGGACGGGTGAGCAGTTCTTC,CASSSSGTSGTGEQFF,-,TRBV28,TRBD2,TRBJ2-1
TGTGCCAGCAGTGAACTCCACGGGCCCAGACAGAAAGAGACCCAGTACTTC,CASSELHGPRQKETQYF,-,TRBV25-1,-,TRBJ2-5
TGTGCCAGCTGGGGACAGAGCTCTGGAAACACCATATATTTT,CASWGQSSGNTIYF,-,TRBV2,TRBD1,TRBJ1-3
TGCGCCAGCAGTGAGTCGCTGGCCTTTGGCTACACCTTC,CASSESLAFGYTF,many,TRBV10-2,-,TRBJ1-2
TGTGCCAGCAGTTATCCCCAGGTCCTCTCCTACGAGCAGTACTTC,CASSYPQVLSYEQYF,-,TRBV6-2/TRBV6-3,-,TRBJ2-7
TGTGCCAGCAGTTTTCGGACTAGCGGCTCCTACAATGAGCAGTCCTTC,CASSFRTSGSYNEQSF,-,TRBV12-3/TRBV12-4,TRBD2,TRBJ2-1
TGTGCCAGCAGTTCTGCGGGAACAGCCTACTACAATGAGCAGTTCTTC,CASSSAGTAYYNEQFF,many,TRBV28,-,TRBJ2-1
TGTGCCACTTTGGCCTACACTGAAGCTTTCTTT,CATLAYTEAFF,many,TRBV30,-,TRBJ1-1
TGTGCCTGGAGCGAATCTTGGGGGAGTCCCCGTCGGACCTACAATGAGCAGTTCTTC,CAWSESWGSPRRTYNEQFF,-,TRBV30,-,TRBJ2-1
TGCAGTGCTAGAGATTCCGGGAGGGTCGAGTTTTATACGCAGTATTTT,CSARDSGRVEFYTQYF,-,TRBV20-1,TRBD2,TRBJ2-3
TGCGCCAGCAGCTTGTTAAAGACAGGGGGCGAGACCCAGTACTTC,CASSLLKTGGETQYF,many,TRBV5-1,TRBD1,TRBJ2-5
TGCAGTGCTAGATCCCGGGACAGGAAGAATTCTAACTATGGCTACACCTTC,CSARSRDRKNSNYGYTF,-,TRBV20-1,TRBD1,TRBJ1-2
TGTGCCAGCAGTTTACAGGATAGAGGGAATAGGGATGGCTACACCTTC,CASSLQDRGNRDGYTF,many,TRBV28,-,TRBJ1-2
TGTGCCAGCAGCTTAGGGAATAGGGTAACCGGGGAGCTGTTTTTT,CASSLGNRVTGELFF,-,TRBV7-2,-,TRBJ2-2
TGTGCCAGCTCGACTAGCGGGGGGTATTACAATGAGCAGTTCTTC,CASSTSGGYYNEQFF,-,TRBV27,TRBD2,TRBJ2-1
TGCGCCAGCAGTGTGGGGCTAGAGAACATCAATGAGCAGTTCTTC,CASSVGLENINEQFF,-,TRBV6-1,-,TRBJ2-1
TGTGCCAGCTCACCTTTCTGGAAATTAAGGGATCAAGAGACCCAGTACTTC,CASSPFWKLRDQETQYF,many,TRBV18,-,TRBJ2-5
TGTGCCAGCAGTTTGGGACTAGGGTACGAGCAGTACTTC,CASSLGLGYEQYF,many,TRBV27,TRBD2,TRBJ2-7
TGTGCCAGCAGTTTACGCGGGCCCACAGATACGCAGTATTTT,CASSLRGPTDTQYF,many,TRBV12-3/TRBV12-4,-,TRBJ2-3
TGTGCCAGCAGTGAAGCCGGCAGGGGAGAGACCCAGTACTTC,CASSEAGRGETQYF,-,TRBV6-1,-,TRBJ2-5
TGCAGTGCTAGACCCCAGGGCTTAGGGGGCAATCAGCCCCAGCATTTT,CSARPQGLGGNQPQHF,many,TRBV20-1,-,TRBJ1-5
TGTGCCAGCAGCCCCAGTGGCTCGAACACCGGGGAGCTGTTTTTT,CASSPSGSNTGELFF,many,TRBV11-2,-,TRBJ2-2
TGCAGTGCTAGAGCCTTTCGCGGGACTATCTACAATGAGCAGTTCTTC,CSARAFRGTIYNEQFF,-,TRBV20-1,TRBD2,TRBJ2-1
TGTGCCAGCAGCGTAGAGACAGGGTTCGGCTACACCTTC,CASSVETGFGYTF,many,TRBV9,TRBD1,TRBJ1-2
TGCGCCAGCAGCCAAGGTGGGCCGGCGAACACTGAAGCTTTCTTT,CASSQGGPANTEAFF,many,TRBV4-1,-,TRBJ1-1
TGTGCCACCCTCGCTGACACCAGCTATGGCTACACCTTC,CATLADTSYGYTF,many,TRBV28,-,TRBJ1-2